The 23 T cell receptor beta chains in this list originate from one sample, sequenced in a study of beta chain features in type 1 diabetes. Reverse transcribing all isolated RNA meant expressed TCRB transcripts were sequenced. TCRdb's copy holds only in-frame clones and misses some; the assay was immunoSEQ multiplex PCR. The sample consists of roughly 150,000 clones, 11% of them appearing once. Sequencing was carried out using central memory CD4+ T cells from blood. The origin of the receptors is a man between 18 and 35 years old in good health.

This clone was seen a handful of times. The chain links TRBV7-2 to TRBJ1-2; 10 bases are a match to TRBD1. The CDR3 loop spans 16 amino acids. Trimming took 4 bases from V and 7 from J; bases not matched to a gene: 12. The germline V gene has CDR1 SGHTA and CDR2 FQGNSA. DNA for the CDR3: TGTGCCAGCAGCTCCTCCGGGCTGACAGGGGGCGGTGGCTACACCTTC. It is translated as CASSSSGLTGGGGYTF.

This sequence joins TRBV9 and TRBJ2-6, with D perhaps matching TRBD1 (6 bases). Germline assignment: CDR1 SGDLS and CDR2 YYNGEE. V was shortened by 2 bases and J by 4 bases, with 13 bases between the two germline ends. The CDR3 has 16 residues. The CDR3 spells CASSVKQGSGANVLTF. CDR3 bases: TGTGCCAGCAGCGTTAAACAGGGTTCAGGGGCCAACGTCCTGACTTTC. The variable domain in full, completed from reference TRBV9 and TRBJ2-6, reads DSGVTQTPKHLITATGQRVTLRCSPRSGDLSVYWYQQSLDQGLQFLIQYYNGEERAKGNILERFSAQQFPDLHSELNLSSLELGDSALYFCASSVKQGSGANVLTFGAGSRLTVL.

The rearrangement uses TRBV6-5 and TRBJ1-2; 8 positions match TRBD1. The CDR3 has 14 amino acids. Germline CDR1 and CDR2: MNHEY and SVGAGI. V lost 5 bases, J lost 4 bases, and 6 bases stayed unmatched. The CDR3 loop reads CASSQGANPYGYTF. The CDR3 DNA reads as TGTGCCAGCAGTCAGGGGGCGAATCCCTATGGCTACACCTTC.

The gene calls are TRBV5-6 and TRBJ2-7, with 7 bases fitting TRBD1. Germline CDR1 is SGHDT and CDR2 is YYEEEE. J was trimmed by 4 bases and V by 2 bases; bases with no gene match: 3. The CDR3 contains 13 residues. The DNA of the CDR3 is TGTGCCAGCAGCTTAAGGACAGGTTACGAGCAGTACTTC. It translates to CASSLRTGYEQYF.

The CDR3 nucleotides are TGTGCCAGCAGTTTTGACAGGGACGGTGGCTACACCTTC. It codes for CASSFDRDGGYTF. The chain is built from TRBV7-2 and TRBJ1-2, with 7 bases that match TRBD1. The CDR3 has 13 residues. Germline CDR1 SGHTA, CDR2 FQGNSA. V was pared by 6 bases and J by 7 bases, with 8 bases of the junction left unmatched.

As regards this clone: A much larger clone differs by one base, so this may be a read error. The rearrangement uses TRBV2 and TRBJ2-4; 7 bases map to TRBD1. The CDR3 totals 15 residues. The trim removed 6 bases at V and 12 bases at J, leaving 17 bases unmatched. Germline CDR1 reads SNHLY; CDR2 reads FYNNEI. The CDR3 bases are TGTGCCAGCAGCGGGTTGGACAGGATTTATGGCAATCAGTACTTC. Protein product: CASSGLDRIYGNQYF.

The chain carries TRBV9 and TRBJ2-3; 12 bases align to TRBD2. V shed 4 bases and J 3 bases; nucleotides not matched to a gene: 6. CDR1 SGDLS and CDR2 YYNGEE come from the germline V gene. This CDR3 is built from 16 residues. In nucleotides, the CDR3 is TGTGCCAGCAGCACCCGACTAGCGGGGGAGACAGATACGCAGTATTTT. Its translation is CASSTRLAGETDTQYF.

This clone was found a few times. Other DNA sequences in the same sample also yield this CDR3. The chain uses TRBV7-2 and TRBJ2-3; 9 bases agree with TRBD2. Germline lookup yields CDR1 SGHTA and CDR2 FQGNSA. Trimming at V came to 0 bases and at J to 2 bases, leaving 0 bases not matched to a gene. This CDR3 comprises 15 residues. This chain's CDR3 is CASSLAGLATDTQYF. In DNA, the CDR3 is TGTGCCAGCAGCTTAGCGGGACTAGCCACAGATACGCAGTATTTT.

This clone showed up many times. V gene TRBV7-2 combines with J gene TRBJ1-3, with 10 bases aligning to TRBD1. Germline CDR1 and CDR2: SGHTA and FQGNSA. This CDR3 spans 18 amino acids. Unmatched junction bases numbered 11, after V lost 5 bases and J lost 1 base. CDR3 DNA: TGTGCCAGCAGCCGCACCGGGACAGGGGTCGGATCTGGAAACACCATATATTTT. Protein: CASSRTGTGVGSGNTIYF. Looking up the rest from reference TRBV7-2 and TRBJ1-3 gives the full variable domain: GAGVSQSPSNKVTEKGKDVELRCDPISGHTALYWYRQSLGQGLEFLIYFQGNSAPDKSGLPSDRFSAERTGGSVSTLTIQRTQQEDSAVYLCASSRTGTGVGSGNTIYFGEGSWLTVV.

The chain employs TRBV7-2 and TRBJ1-4; no clear D gene. Trimming left V 0 bases short and J 5 bases short, with 10 bases between. The germline V gene encodes CDR1 SGHTA and CDR2 FQGNSA. The CDR3 has 15 residues. CDR3 residues: CASSLAEARNEKLFF. CDR3 DNA sequence: TGTGCCAGCAGCTTAGCCGAGGCCCGGAATGAAAAACTGTTTTTT.

This clone occurred once. The CDR3 nucleotides are TGTGCCAGCAGCTTGCTTGATGGACAGGGTAGGACTGAAGCTTTCTTT. Translation gives CASSLLDGQGRTEAFF. The chain has TRBV5-6 and TRBJ1-1; 8 nucleotides line up with TRBD1. The ends lost 1 base at V and 5 bases at J; junction bases unmatched: 10. The CDR3 sequence is 16 residues long. Germline CDR1 reads SGHDT; CDR2 reads YYEEEE.

In this sample, this clone turned up a few times. J is TRBJ2-5 and V is TRBV7-2; D is unclear. Trimming stripped 2 bases from V and 5 bases from J, with 9 bases between. The germline gives CDR1 SGHTA, CDR2 FQGNSA. The CDR3 runs 13 residues. Here the CDR3 reads CASSLRVRETQYF. The CDR3 coding sequence is TGTGCCAGCAGCTTACGGGTGAGGGAGACCCAGTACTTC.

In this sample, this clone turned up a few times. The rearrangement links TRBV29-1 to TRBJ1-2; tentative D call: TRBD1 (6 bases). Trimming took 0 bases from V and 3 from J, leaving 11 bases between them. This CDR3 region has 14 residues. CDR1 SQVTM and CDR2 ANQGSEA come from the germline V gene. Here the CDR3 DNA reads TGCAGCGTTGAAGAGGAGCAGGGGTACTATGGCTACACCTTC. Translating it yields CSVEEEQGYYGYTF.

The chain uses TRBV5-1 and TRBJ1-4; D is uncertain. Trimming pared 4 bases from V and 7 bases from J, leaving 14 bases between. CDR3 length equals 14 residues. Germline lookup yields CDR1 SGHRS and CDR2 YFSETQ. Here the CDR3 reads CASSPGGVVEKLFF. The CDR3 region has the DNA TGCGCCAGCAGCCCCGGCGGGGTCGTTGAAAAACTGTTTTTT.

This clone was seen once. The chain employs TRBV28 and TRBJ2-3; 8 bases align to TRBD2. CDR1 and CDR2 from the germline V gene are MDHEN and SYDVKM. The CDR3 spans 17 residues. The ends lost 1 base at V and 6 bases at J; junction bases unmatched: 12. CDR3 in DNA: TGTGCCAGCAGTTTATATGTAGCGGGAATGCGTGTGGATACGCAGTATTTT. It specifies CASSLYVAGMRVDTQYF.

This clone was detected a few times. The chain combines TRBV7-8 with TRBJ2-1, with 8 bases fitting TRBD2. CDR3 length: 18 residues. The junction had 12 bases not matched to a gene; V was cut back by 1 base and J by 4 bases. Germline V gene data show CDR1 as SGHVS and CDR2 as FQNEAQ. The DNA of the CDR3 is TGTGCCAGCAGCTTAGGGCCCCTTTTAGCGGGGAGATACAATGAGCAGTTCTTC. It codes for CASSLGPLLAGRYNEQFF.

This clone occurred a few times. The genes are TRBV7-2 and TRBJ2-3; TRBD1 aligns across 12 bases. V gave up 5 bases and J gave up 5 bases; unmatched junction bases: 8. This CDR3 has 16 amino acids. In germline, CDR1 is SGHTA, CDR2 FQGNSA. CDR3 residues: CASSDWGQGAEDTQYF. Written as DNA, the CDR3 is TGTGCCAGCAGCGATTGGGGACAGGGGGCAGAAGATACGCAGTATTTT.

The V and J genes are TRBV4-3 and TRBJ2-1, with no clear D. CDR1 LGHNA and CDR2 YSLEER come from the germline V gene. V was pared by 0 bases and J by 11 bases, with 11 bases between. CDR3 length: 13 amino acids. CDR3: CASSQDVTTKQFF. The CDR3 nucleotides are TGCGCCAGCAGCCAAGATGTGACCACCAAGCAGTTCTTC.

With regard to this clone: The germline gene is not matched at one end of the junction; a read error may be the cause. V is TRBV5-1 and J is TRBJ2-2; the match to TRBD1 covers 9 bases. The germline V gene has CDR1 SGHRS and CDR2 YFSETQ. The CDR3 sequence is 16 residues long. The CDR3 DNA follows: TGCGCCAGCAGTTTGGGGACAGGGCCGAACACCGGGGAGCTGTTTTTT. Translated: CASSLGTGPNTGELFF.

The genes are TRBV7-2 and TRBJ2-3; 8 bases line up with TRBD2. J gave up 5 bases and V 5 bases, and 12 bases lay outside the gene matches. The germline CDR1 and CDR2 sequences are SGHTA and FQGNSA. This CDR3 contains 16 residues. CDR3 in DNA: TGTGCCAGCAGCCCGCCGGGACTAGGAGGGAAAGATACGCAGTATTTT. Amino acids: CASSPPGLGGKDTQYF.

V gene TRBV7-9 combines with J gene TRBJ2-7, with a tentative D call TRBD2 (5 bases). Trimming shortened V by 3 bases and J by 1 base, and 7 bases separated the two germline ends. The CDR3 is 13 amino acids. Looked up from germline, CDR1 is SEHNR and CDR2 is FQNEAQ (reference sequence). The CDR3 region is CASSLRESYEQYF. The DNA of the CDR3 is TGTGCCAGCAGCTTGAGGGAATCCTACGAGCAGTACTTC.

The CDR3 region has the DNA TGTGCCACCAGCAGAGGACAGAACTCTGGAAACACCATATATTTT. Translation: CATSRGQNSGNTIYF. The gene calls are TRBV15 and TRBJ1-3; the D gene is possibly TRBD1 (5 bases). Germline V CDR1 and CDR2: LNHNV, YYDKDF (reference sequence). The CDR3 has 15 residues. V was shortened by 1 base and J by 0 bases, with 7 bases between the two germline ends. Full variable domain (missing parts from reference TRBV15 and TRBJ1-3): DAMVIQNPRYQVTQFGKPVTLSCSQTLNHNVMYWYQQKSSQAPKLLFHYYDKDFNNEADTPDNFQSRRPNTSFCFLDIRSPGLGDTAMYLCATSRGQNSGNTIYFGEGSWLTVV.

The CDR3 bases are TGTGCCAGCAGCTTAGCGAGGCTAGCGGGAGGGACTTGGTACTTC. Protein: CASSLARLAGGTWYF. The rearrangement uses TRBV7-2 and TRBJ2-5; TRBD2 agrees at 12 bases. The CDR3 runs to 15 residues. Losses at the gene ends were 0 bases for V and 13 bases for J; bases not matched to a gene: 9. Germline V gene data show CDR1 as SGHTA and CDR2 as FQGNSA.